The sequence of this T cell receptor beta chain was determined in a study of CD8+ T cells in alopecia areata. Study outcomes and limitations: Alphabeta T cells residing in normal skin are also sequenced in scalp samples. A large proportion of expanded lesional clones were detected persisting in scalp and blood during tofacitinib.

Points on this clone: Its specificity is not known.

The germline CDR1 and CDR2 sequences are SNHLY and FYNNEI. This CDR3 has 11 amino acids. Trimming shortened V by 10 bases and J by 5 bases, and 8 bases separated the two germline ends. Documented treatment: oral pan-JAK inhibitor, 5-10 mg twice daily. Alopecia areata patients had lesional scalp punch biopsies and peripheral blood taken from them. RNA extraction was followed by reverse transcription into cDNA, which acted as the sequencing template. Data came from immunoSEQ multiplex PCR; TCRdb stores just in-frame clones and leaves some out. The sample holds fewer than 250,000 clones, roughly three fifths seen once.

Source: CD4+ T cells sorted from blood, taken at week 4, from a patient treated with tofacitinib. The chain employs TRBV2 and TRBJ2-2; no clear D gene. The TCR originated in a human donor with alopecia areata. CDR3 sequence: CATSWTGELFF. CDR3 nucleotide sequence: TGTGCCACTTCCTGGACCGGGGAGCTGTTTTTT.